A selection of T cell receptor beta chains follows, all from one sample in a study of blood T cell repertoires in COVID-19. The table came from immunoSEQ multiplex PCR; TCRdb's copy has only in-frame clones and leaves some out. The sample lists around 250,000 clones; approximately 88% were seen once. The sample was peripheral blood. The source of these receptors is a woman aged 40 to 50 who had recovered from COVID-19. Both conserved end residues are part of each CDR3. The D gene is left open where the match is weak. Some rows have no size entry. The others give once, few or many, or a class for an expanded clone.

j_call d_call v_call clone_size cdr3_aa cdr3_nt
TRBJ2-1 NA TRBV10-3 NA CAIMRDSGNEQFF TGTGCCATCATGCGGGACAGTGGCAATGAGCAGTTCTTC
TRBJ2-1 NA TRBV28 NA CASSLLPPSEKQFF TGTGCCAGCAGTTTACTTCCCCCTAGCGAAAAGCAGTTCTTC
TRBJ2-7 TRBD2 TRBV19 NA CASSPRTSGVYEQYF TGTGCCAGTAGTCCCCGGACTAGCGGGGTGTACGAGCAGTACTTC
TRBJ1-1 NA TRBV30 NA CAWSVRVGTEAFF TGTGCCTGGAGTGTGAGGGTGGGCACTGAAGCTTTCTTT
TRBJ2-7 NA TRBV27 NA CASSLSPTYEQYF TGTGCCAGCAGTTTATCCCCAACCTACGAGCAGTACTTC
TRBJ1-4 NA TRBV5-6 NA CASSLSSYNEKLFF TGTGCCAGCAGCTTGAGTAGCTATAATGAAAAACTGTTTTTT
TRBJ1-6 NA TRBV30 NA CASYSGSYNSPLHF TGTGCCTCGTACTCGGGCTCCTATAATTCACCCCTCCACTTT
TRBJ1-2 TRBD1 TRBV14 NA CASSPIGTGARGYTF TGTGCCAGCAGCCCAATAGGGACAGGGGCGCGCGGCTACACCTTC
TRBJ1-3 NA TRBV25-1 NA CASSVHPRTDWHGNTIYF TGTGCCAGCAGTGTTCACCCTCGGACAGATTGGCATGGAAACACCATATATTTT
TRBJ2-7 NA TRBV21-1 NA CASSNEGPTGTGVYEQYF TGTGCCAGCAGCAACGAAGGGCCCACCGGGACAGGGGTGTACGAGCAGTACTTC
TRBJ2-3 TRBD2 TRBV6-5 NA CASRESSGAGDTQYF TGTGCCAGCAGGGAGTCTAGCGGTGCCGGGGATACGCAGTATTTT
TRBJ2-7 NA TRBV7-9 NA CASSPRGAYEQYF TGTGCCAGCAGCCCCAGGGGAGCGTACGAGCAGTACTTC
TRBJ1-5 NA TRBV30 few CAWASRGSQPQHF TGTGCCTGGGCTTCGAGGGGGAGTCAGCCCCAGCATTTT
TRBJ1-1 NA TRBV6-5 NA CASSLDSNTEAFF TGTGCCAGCAGCCTAGACAGCAACACTGAAGCTTTCTTT
TRBJ2-1 NA TRBV5-4 NA CASSPGIYTYNEQFF TGTGCCAGCAGCCCGGGGATCTACACCTACAATGAGCAGTTCTTC
TRBJ2-7 NA TRBV5-6 once CASSLNRGEQYF TGTGCCAGCAGCTTGAATAGAGGGGAGCAGTACTTC
TRBJ2-2 NA TRBV28 NA CASTRGTHVGTGELFF TGTGCCAGCACCCGGGGGACTCATGTGGGGACCGGGGAGCTGTTTTTT
TRBJ2-1 NA TRBV5-1 NA CASSLAQLNIEQFF TGCGCCAGCAGCTTGGCGCAGTTGAATATTGAGCAGTTCTTC
TRBJ1-3 NA TRBV19 once CASMTRSAGNTIYF TGTGCCAGTATGACACGGTCGGCTGGAAACACCATATATTTT
TRBJ2-7 TRBD2 TRBV11-2 NA CASSLDWPSGRPREQYF TGTGCCAGCAGCTTAGATTGGCCTAGCGGGAGACCGCGGGAGCAGTACTTC
TRBJ1-5 NA TRBV4-1 NA CASSQVAGVEGQPQHF TGCGCCAGCAGCCAAGTCGCCGGGGTGGAGGGTCAGCCCCAGCATTTT
TRBJ1-4 NA TRBV6-1 many CASTEREHEKLFF TGTGCCAGCACTGAAAGGGAGCATGAAAAACTGTTTTTT
TRBJ1-2 TRBD1 TRBV5-1 NA CASSLSVSGTADGYTF TGCGCCAGCAGCTTGAGTGTTAGTGGGACAGCGGATGGCTACACCTTC
TRBJ1-4 TRBD1 TRBV2 NA CASSETGTGYEKLFF TGTGCCAGCAGTGAAACCGGGACAGGGTACGAAAAACTGTTTTTT
TRBJ2-7 NA TRBV18 NA CASSPANSPSLSYEQYF TGTGCCAGCTCACCGGCCAACAGTCCCTCTCTCTCCTACGAGCAGTACTTC
TRBJ1-1 TRBD1 TRBV14 NA CASSLTGTGLDTEAFF TGTGCCAGCAGCCTTACCGGGACAGGGCTGGACACTGAAGCTTTCTTT
TRBJ1-6 TRBD1 TRBV30 NA CAWSVWYGGQAPQGDNSPLHF TGTGCCTGGAGTGTATGGTATGGCGGACAGGCACCCCAAGGGGATAATTCACCCCTCCACTTT
TRBJ2-3 NA TRBV11-2 NA CASSPTGFATDTQYF TGTGCCAGCAGCCCGACAGGTTTTGCGACAGATACGCAGTATTTT